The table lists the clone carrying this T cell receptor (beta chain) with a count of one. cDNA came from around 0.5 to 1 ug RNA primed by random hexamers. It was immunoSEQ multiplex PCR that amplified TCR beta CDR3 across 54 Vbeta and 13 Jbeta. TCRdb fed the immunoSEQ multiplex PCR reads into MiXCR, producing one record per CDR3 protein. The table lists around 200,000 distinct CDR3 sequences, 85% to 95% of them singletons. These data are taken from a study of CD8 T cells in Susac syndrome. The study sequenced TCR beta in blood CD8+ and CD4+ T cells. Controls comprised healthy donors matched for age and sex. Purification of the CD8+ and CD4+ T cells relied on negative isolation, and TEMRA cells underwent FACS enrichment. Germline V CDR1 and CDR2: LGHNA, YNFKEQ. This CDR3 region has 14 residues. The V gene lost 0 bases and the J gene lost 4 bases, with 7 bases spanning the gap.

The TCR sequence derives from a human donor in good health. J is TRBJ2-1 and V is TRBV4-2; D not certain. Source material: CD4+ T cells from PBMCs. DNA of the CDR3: TGTGCCAGCAGCCAAGATAGACAATACAATGAGCAGTTCTTC. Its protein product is CASSQDRQYNEQFF.